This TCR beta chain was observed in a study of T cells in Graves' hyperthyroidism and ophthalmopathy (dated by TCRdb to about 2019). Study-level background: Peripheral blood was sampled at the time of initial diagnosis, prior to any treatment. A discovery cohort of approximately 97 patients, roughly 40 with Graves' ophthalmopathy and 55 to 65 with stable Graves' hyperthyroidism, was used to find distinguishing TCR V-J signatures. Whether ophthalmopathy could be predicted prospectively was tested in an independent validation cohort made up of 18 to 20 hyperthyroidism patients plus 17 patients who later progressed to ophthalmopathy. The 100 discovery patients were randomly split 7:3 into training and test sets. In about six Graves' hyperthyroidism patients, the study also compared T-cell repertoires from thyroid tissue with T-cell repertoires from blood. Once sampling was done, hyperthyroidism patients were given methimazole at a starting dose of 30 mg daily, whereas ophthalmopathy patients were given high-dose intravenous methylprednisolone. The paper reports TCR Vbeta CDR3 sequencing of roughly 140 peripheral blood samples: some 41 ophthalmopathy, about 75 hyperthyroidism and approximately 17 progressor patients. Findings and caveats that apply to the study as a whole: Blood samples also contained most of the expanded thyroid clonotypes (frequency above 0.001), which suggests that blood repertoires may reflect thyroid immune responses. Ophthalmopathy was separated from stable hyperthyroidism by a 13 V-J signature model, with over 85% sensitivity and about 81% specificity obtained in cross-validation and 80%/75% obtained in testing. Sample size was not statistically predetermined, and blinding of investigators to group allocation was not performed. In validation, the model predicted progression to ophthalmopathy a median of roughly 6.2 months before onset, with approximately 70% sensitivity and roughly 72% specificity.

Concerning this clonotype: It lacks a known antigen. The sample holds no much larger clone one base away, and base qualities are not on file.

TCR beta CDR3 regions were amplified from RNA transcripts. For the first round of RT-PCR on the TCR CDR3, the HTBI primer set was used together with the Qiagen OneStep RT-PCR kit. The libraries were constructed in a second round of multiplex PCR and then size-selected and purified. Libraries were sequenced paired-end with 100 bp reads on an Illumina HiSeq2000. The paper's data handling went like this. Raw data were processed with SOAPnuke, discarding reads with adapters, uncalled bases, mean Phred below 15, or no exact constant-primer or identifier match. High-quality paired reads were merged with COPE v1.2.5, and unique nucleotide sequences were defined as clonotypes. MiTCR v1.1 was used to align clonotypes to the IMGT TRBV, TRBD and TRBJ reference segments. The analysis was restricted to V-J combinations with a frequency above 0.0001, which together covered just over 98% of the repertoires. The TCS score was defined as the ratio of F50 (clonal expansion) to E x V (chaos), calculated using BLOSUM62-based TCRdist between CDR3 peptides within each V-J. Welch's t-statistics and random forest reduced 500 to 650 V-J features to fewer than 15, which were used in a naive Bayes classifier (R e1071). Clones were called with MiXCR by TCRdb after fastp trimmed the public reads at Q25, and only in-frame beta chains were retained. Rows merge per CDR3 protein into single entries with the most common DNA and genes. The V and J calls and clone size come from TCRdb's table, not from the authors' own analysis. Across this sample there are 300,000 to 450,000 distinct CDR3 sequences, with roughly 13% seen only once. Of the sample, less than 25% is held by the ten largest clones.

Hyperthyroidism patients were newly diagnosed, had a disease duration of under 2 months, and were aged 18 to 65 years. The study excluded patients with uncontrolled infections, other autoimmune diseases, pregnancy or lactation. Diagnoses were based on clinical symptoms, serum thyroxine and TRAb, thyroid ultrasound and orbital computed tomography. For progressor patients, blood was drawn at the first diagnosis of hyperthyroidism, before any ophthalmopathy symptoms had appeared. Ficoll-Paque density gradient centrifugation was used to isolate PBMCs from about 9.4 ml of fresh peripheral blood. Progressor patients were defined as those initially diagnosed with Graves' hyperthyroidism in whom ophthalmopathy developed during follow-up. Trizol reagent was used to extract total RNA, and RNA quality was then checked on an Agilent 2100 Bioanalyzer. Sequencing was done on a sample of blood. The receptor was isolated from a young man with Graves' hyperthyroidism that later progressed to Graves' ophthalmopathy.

The CDR3: CSVVVQGYEQYF. Read as DNA, the sequence is TGCAGCGTTGTGGTACAGGGATACGAGCAGTACTTC. This sequence uses TRBV29-1 and TRBJ2-7, with a tentative D gene TRBD1 over 6 matching bases. The CDR3 contains 12 residues, cysteine and phenylalanine counted. The read is trimmed to its CDR3 DNA, 36 bases read in frame from base 1. Between the V and J ends, shortened by 4 bases and 4 bases respectively, the junction contains 11 bases. From the germline V gene, CDR1 is SQVTM and CDR2 is ANQGSEA.